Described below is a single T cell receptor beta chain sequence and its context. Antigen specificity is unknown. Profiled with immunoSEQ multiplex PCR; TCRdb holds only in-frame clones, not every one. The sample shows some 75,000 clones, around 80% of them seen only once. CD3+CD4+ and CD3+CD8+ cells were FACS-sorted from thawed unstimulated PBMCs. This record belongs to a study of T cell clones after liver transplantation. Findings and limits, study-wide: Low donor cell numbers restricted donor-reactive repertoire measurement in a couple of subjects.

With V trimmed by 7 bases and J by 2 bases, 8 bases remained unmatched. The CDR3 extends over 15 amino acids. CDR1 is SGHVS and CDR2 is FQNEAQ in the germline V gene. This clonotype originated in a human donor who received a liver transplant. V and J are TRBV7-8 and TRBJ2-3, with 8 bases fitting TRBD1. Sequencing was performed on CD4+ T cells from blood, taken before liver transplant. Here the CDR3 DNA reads TGTGCCAGCACCTGGGGGGACAGGCTCACAGATACGCAGTATTTT. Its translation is CASTWGDRLTDTQYF.